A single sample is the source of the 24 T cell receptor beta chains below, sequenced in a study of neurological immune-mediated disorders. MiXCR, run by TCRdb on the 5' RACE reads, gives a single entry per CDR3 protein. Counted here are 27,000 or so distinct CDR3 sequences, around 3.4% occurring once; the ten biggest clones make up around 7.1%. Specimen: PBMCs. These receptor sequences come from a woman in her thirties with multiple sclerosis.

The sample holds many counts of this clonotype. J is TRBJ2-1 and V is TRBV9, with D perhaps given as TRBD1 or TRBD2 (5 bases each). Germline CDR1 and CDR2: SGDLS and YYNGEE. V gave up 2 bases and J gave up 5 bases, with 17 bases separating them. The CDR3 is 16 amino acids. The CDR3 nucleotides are TGTGCCAGCAGCGTGGGGGTCTTTCGGGGCCACAATGAGCAGTTCTTC. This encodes CASSVGVFRGHNEQFF. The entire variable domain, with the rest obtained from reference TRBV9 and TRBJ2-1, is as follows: DSGVTQTPKHLITATGQRVTLRCSPRSGDLSVYWYQQSLDQGLQFLIQYYNGEERAKGNILERFSAQQFPDLHSELNLSSLELGDSALYFCASSVGVFRGHNEQFFGPGTRLTVL.

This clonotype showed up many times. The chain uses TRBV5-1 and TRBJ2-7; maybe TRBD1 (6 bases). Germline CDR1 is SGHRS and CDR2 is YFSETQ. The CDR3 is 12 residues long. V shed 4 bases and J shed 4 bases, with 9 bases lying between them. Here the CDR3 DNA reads TGCGCCAGCAGCCAGACAGGTTACGAGCAGTACTTC. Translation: CASSQTGYEQYF.

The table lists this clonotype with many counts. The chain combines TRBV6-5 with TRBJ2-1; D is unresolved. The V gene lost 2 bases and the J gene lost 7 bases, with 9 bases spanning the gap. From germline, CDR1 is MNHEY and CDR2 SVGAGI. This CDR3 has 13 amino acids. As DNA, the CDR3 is TGTGCCAGCAGTTACGATTCTGAGAATGAGCAGTTCTTC. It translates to CASSYDSENEQFF.

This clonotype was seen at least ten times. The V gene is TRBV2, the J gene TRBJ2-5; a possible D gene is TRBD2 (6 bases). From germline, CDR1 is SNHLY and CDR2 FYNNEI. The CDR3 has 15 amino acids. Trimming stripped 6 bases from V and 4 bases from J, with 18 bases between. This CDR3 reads CASSRPGVNAETQYF. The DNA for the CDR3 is TGTGCCAGCAGCCGCCCGGGGGTGAATGCAGAGACCCAGTACTTC.

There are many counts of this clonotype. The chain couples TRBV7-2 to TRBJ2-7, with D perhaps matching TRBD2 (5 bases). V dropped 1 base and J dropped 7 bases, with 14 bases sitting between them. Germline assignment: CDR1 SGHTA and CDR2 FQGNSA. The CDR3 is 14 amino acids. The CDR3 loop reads CASSLEGQRWEQYF. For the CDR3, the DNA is TGTGCCAGCAGCTTAGAGGGTCAGCGGTGGGAGCAGTACTTC.

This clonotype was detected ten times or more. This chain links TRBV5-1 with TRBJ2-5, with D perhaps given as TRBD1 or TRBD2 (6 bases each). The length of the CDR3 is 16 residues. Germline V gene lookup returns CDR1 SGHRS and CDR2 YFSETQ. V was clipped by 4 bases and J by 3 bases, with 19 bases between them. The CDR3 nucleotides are TGCGCCAGCAGCCCTACACTCACGGGGGCAAAAGAGACCCAGTACTTC. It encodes CASSPTLTGAKETQYF.

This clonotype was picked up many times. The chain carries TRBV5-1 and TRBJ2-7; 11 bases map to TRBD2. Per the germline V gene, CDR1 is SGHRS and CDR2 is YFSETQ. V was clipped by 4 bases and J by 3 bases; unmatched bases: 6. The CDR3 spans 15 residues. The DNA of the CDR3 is TGCGCCAGCAGCATGACTAGCGGGGCATACTACGAGCAGTACTTC. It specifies CASSMTSGAYYEQYF.

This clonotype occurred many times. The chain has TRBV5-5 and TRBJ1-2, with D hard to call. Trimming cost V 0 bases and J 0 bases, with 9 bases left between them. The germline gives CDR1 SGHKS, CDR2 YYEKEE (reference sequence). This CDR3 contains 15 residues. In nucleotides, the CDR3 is TGTGCCAGCAGCTTGGTGGCGCCAGCTAACTATGGCTACACCTTC. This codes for CASSLVAPANYGYTF.

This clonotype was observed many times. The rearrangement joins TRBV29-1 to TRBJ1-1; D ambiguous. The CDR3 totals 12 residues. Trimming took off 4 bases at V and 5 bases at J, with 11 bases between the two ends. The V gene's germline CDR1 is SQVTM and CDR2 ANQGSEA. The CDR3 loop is CSVARGMTEAFF. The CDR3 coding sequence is TGCAGCGTTGCCCGGGGAATGACTGAAGCTTTCTTT.

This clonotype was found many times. This chain's CDR3 is CASSPTGQVDTQYF. The CDR3 bases are TGTGCCAGCAGCCCGACAGGGCAGGTAGATACGCAGTATTTT. J is TRBJ2-3 and V is TRBV12-3 or TRBV12-4, with 7 bases fitting TRBD1. V dropped 6 bases and J dropped 5; count of bases not matched to a gene: 8. The CDR3 runs 14 residues.

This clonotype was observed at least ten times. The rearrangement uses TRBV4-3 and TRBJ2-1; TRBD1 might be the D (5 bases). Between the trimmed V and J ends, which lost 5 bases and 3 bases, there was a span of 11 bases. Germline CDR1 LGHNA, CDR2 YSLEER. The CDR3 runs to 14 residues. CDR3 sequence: CASSKGIGYNEQFF. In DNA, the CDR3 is TGCGCCAGCAGCAAGGGGATCGGCTACAATGAGCAGTTCTTC.

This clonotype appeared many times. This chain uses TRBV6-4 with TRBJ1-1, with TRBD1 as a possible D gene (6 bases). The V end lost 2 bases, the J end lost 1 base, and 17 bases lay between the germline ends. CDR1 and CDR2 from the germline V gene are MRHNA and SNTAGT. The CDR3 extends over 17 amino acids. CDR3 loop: CASSDIEDRAKNTEAFF. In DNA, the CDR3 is TGTGCCAGCAGTGACATAGAGGACAGAGCAAAGAACACTGAAGCTTTCTTT.

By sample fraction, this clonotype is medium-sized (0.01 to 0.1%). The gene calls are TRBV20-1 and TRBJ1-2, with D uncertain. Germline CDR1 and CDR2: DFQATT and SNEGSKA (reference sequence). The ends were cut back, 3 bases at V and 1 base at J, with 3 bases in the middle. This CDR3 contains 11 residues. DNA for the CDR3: TGCAGTGCTAGTAATAACTATGGCTACACCTTC. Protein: CSASNNYGYTF.

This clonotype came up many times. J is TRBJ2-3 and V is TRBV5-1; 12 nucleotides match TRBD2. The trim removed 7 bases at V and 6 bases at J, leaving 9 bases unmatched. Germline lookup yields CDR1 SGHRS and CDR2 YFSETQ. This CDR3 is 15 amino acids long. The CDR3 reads CASATSGSEADTQYF. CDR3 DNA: TGCGCCAGCGCGACTAGCGGGAGTGAGGCGGATACGCAGTATTTT. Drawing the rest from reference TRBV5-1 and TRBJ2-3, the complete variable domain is KAGVTQTPRYLIKTRGQQVTLSCSPISGHRSVSWYQQTPGQGLQFLFEYFSETQRNKGNFPGRFSGRQFSNSRSEMNVSTLELGDSALYLCASATSGSEADTQYFGPGTRLTVL.

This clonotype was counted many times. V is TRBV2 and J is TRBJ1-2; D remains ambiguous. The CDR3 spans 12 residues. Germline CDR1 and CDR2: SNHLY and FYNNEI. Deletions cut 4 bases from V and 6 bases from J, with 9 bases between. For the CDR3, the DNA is TGTGCCAGCAGTGCATCCAGACATGGCTACACCTTC. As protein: CASSASRHGYTF.

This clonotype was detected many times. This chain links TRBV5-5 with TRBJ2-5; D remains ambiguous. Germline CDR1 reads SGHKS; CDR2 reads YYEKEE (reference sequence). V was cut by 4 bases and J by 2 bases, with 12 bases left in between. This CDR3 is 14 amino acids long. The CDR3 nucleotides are TGTGCCAGCAGCGTGGATGTTTCGCAAGAGACCCAGTACTTC. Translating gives CASSVDVSQETQYF. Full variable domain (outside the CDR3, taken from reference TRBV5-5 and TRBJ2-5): DAGVTQSPTHLIKTRGQQVTLRCSPISGHKSVSWYQQVLGQGPQFIFQYYEKEERGRGNFPDRFSARQFPNYSSELNVNALLLGDSALYLCASSVDVSQETQYFGPGTRLLVL.

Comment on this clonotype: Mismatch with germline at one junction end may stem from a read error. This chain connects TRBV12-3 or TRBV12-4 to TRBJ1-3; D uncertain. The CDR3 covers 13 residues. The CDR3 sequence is CASKQRSGKTIYF. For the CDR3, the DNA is TGTGCCAGCAAGCAGAGATCTGGAAAAACCATATATTTT.

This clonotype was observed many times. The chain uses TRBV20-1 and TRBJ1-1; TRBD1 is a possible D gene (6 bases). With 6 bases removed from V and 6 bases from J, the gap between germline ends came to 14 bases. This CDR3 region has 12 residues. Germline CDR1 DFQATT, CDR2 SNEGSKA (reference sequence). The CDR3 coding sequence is TGCAGTGCGACGCAGGGGATTGCTGAAGCTTTCTTT. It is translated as CSATQGIAEAFF.

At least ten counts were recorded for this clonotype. The CDR3 region is CASSRWTGGSRVNTGELFF. Here the CDR3 DNA reads TGTGCCAGCAGCCGTTGGACAGGGGGCAGCAGGGTGAACACCGGGGAGCTGTTTTTT. The chain carries TRBV7-2 and TRBJ2-2; 11 bases line up with TRBD1. Germline-derived CDR1 and CDR2 are SGHTA and FQGNSA. CDR3 length equals 19 residues. The J segment lost 1 base and the V segment lost 5 bases, leaving 12 bases of the junction unmatched.

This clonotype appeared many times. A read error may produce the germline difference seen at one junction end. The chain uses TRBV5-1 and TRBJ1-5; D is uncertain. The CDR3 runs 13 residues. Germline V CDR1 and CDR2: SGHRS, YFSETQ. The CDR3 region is CASSFGSNQPQNF. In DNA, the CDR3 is TGCGCCAGCAGCTTCGGTAGCAATCAGCCCCAGAATTTT.

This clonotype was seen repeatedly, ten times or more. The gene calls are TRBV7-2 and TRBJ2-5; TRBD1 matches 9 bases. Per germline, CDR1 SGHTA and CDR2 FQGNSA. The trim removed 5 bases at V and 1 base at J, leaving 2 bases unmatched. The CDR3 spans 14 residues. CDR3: CASSRDRAQETQYF. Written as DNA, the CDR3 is TGTGCCAGCAGCCGGGACAGGGCCCAAGAGACCCAGTACTTC.

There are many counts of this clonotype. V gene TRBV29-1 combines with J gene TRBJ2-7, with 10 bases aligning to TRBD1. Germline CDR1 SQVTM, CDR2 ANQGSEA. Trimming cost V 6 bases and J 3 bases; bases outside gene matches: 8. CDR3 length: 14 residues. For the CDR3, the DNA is TGCAGCGTGGAGGTAGGGACAGGGGTCTACGAGCAGTACTTC. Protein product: CSVEVGTGVYEQYF.

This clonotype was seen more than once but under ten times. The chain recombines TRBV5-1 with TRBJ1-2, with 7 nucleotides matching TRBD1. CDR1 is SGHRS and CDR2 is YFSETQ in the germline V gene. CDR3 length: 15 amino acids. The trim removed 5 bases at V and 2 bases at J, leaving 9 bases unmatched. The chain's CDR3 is CASSQKMDRNYGYTF. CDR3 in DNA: TGCGCCAGCAGTCAGAAAATGGACAGGAACTATGGCTACACCTTC.

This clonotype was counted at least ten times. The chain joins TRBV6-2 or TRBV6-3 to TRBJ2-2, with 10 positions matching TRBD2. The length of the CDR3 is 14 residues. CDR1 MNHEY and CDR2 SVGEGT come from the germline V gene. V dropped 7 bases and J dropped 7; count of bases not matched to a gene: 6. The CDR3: CASNLAGAIGELFF. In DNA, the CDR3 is TGTGCCAGCAATCTAGCGGGGGCGATCGGGGAGCTGTTTTTT.